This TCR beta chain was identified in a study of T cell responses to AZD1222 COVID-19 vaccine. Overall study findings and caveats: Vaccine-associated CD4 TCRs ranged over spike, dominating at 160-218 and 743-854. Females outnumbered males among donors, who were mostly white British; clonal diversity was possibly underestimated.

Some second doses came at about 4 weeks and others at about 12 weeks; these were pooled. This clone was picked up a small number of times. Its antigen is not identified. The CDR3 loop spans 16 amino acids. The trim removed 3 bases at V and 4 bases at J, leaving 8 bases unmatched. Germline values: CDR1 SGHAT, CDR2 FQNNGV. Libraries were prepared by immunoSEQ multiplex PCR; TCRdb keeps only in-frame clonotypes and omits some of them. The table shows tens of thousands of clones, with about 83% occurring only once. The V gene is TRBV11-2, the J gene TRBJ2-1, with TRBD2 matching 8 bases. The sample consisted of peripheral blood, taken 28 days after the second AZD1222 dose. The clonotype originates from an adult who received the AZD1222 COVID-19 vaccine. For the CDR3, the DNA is TGTGCCAGCAGCTTGCCCCCGGGGGGGCAATACAATGAGCAGTTCTTC. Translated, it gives CASSLPPGGQYNEQFF.